The 21 T cell receptor beta chains below all came from one sample that was sequenced in a study of blood T cells in healthy people across ages. A second roughly 6 to 11 cycle PCR used barcoded and J-beta primers. TCRdb passed the 5' RACE reads through MiXCR, listing each CDR3 protein once. This sample has 950,000 to 1,200,000 distinct CDR3 sequences; approximately 38% occur once, and the top ten carry roughly 13%. The specimen was blood. These receptors were obtained from a man aged 18 to 29 in good health.

In this sample, this clonotype turned up many times. The gene calls are TRBV4-1 and TRBJ1-1, with 7 nucleotides matching TRBD1. This CDR3 is built from 15 residues. CDR1 is MGHRA and CDR2 is YSYEKL in the germline V gene. V dropped 3 bases and J dropped 3; count of bases not matched to a gene: 7. The CDR3 region is CASSQVSGGDTEAFF. In DNA form, the CDR3 reads TGCGCCAGCAGCCAGGTATCAGGGGGGGACACTGAAGCTTTCTTT.

There are a few counts of this clonotype. DNA for the CDR3: TGTGCCAGCAGCCCCCGGACAGCCTTTGAAGCTTTCTTT. This translates into CASSPRTAFEAFF. The chain is built from TRBV6-2 or TRBV6-3 and TRBJ1-1, with a possible D match to TRBD1 (6 bases). Trimming removed 6 bases from V and 7 bases from J, with 15 bases in between. The CDR3 runs to 13 residues. CDR1 MNHEY and CDR2 SVGEGT come from the germline V gene.

The chain links TRBV27 to TRBJ2-3, with D possibly matching TRBD2 (5 bases). V lost 4 bases and J lost 3, with 11 bases in between. From germline, CDR1 is MNHEY and CDR2 SMNVEV (reference sequence). The CDR3 spans 14 residues. CDR3 sequence (DNA): TGTGCCAGCAGTTCCTCGGACTGGACAGATACGCAGTATTTT. Residues: CASSSSDWTDTQYF.

This clonotype was found once. The J gene is TRBJ1-6, the V gene TRBV5-5; 7 bases are shared with TRBD1. V was pared by 2 bases and J by 6 bases, with 2 bases of the junction left unmatched. Germline CDR1 is SGHKS and CDR2 is YYEKEE (reference sequence). This CDR3 region has 14 residues. CDR3 amino acids: CASSFQGVNSPLHF. The CDR3 DNA reads as TGTGCCAGCAGCTTTCAGGGGGTTAATTCACCCCTCCACTTT. The complete variable domain, with remaining parts taken from reference TRBV5-5 and TRBJ1-6, reads DAGVTQSPTHLIKTRGQQVTLRCSPISGHKSVSWYQQVLGQGPQFIFQYYEKEERGRGNFPDRFSARQFPNYSSELNVNALLLGDSALYLCASSFQGVNSPLHFGNGTRLTVT.

The J gene is TRBJ2-7, the V gene TRBV9; 7 nucleotides line up with TRBD2. Per germline, CDR1 SGDLS and CDR2 YYNGEE. The CDR3 loop spans 14 amino acids. Trimming cost V 1 base and J 3 bases; bases outside gene matches: 4. The CDR3 protein is CASSVTGGIYEQYF. CDR3 nucleotide sequence: TGTGCCAGCAGCGTAACGGGGGGAATCTACGAGCAGTACTTC.

This rearrangement joins TRBV27 to TRBJ2-7, with D possibly TRBD2 on 5 matching bases. The V end was cut by 6 bases, the J end by 6 bases, with 15 bases between. The CDR3 contains 13 residues. Germline CDR1 is MNHEY and CDR2 is SMNVEV (reference sequence). The chain's CDR3 is CASSVIVSGEQYF. Here the CDR3 DNA reads TGTGCCAGCAGCGTAATTGTCAGCGGCGAGCAGTACTTC.

This clonotype was seen many times. J is TRBJ2-1 and V is TRBV27; a possible D gene is TRBD1 (5 bases). Trimming shortened V by 6 bases and J by 2 bases, and 14 bases separated the two germline ends. The CDR3 is 15 amino acids. CDR1 is MNHEY, CDR2 SMNVEV, per germline (reference sequence). The CDR3 DNA reads as TGTGCCAGCAGCCATAGACCGACAGCCTACAATGAGCAGTTCTTC. The encoded protein is CASSHRPTAYNEQFF.

The rearrangement uses TRBV20-1 and TRBJ2-3; possible D gene TRBD2, 6 bases. V lost 6 bases to trimming and J lost 4 bases, with 20 bases between them. This CDR3 region has 15 residues. Per germline, CDR1 DFQATT and CDR2 SNEGSKA (reference sequence). CDR3 in amino acids: CSARRLGSYPDTQYF. In DNA form, the CDR3 reads TGCAGTGCACGGCGACTAGGTTCCTACCCAGATACGCAGTATTTT.

The chain links TRBV20-1 to TRBJ1-2, with 8 positions matching TRBD1. Trimming at V came to 3 bases and at J to 7 bases, leaving 4 bases not matched to a gene. CDR1 and CDR2 from the germline V gene are DFQATT and SNEGSKA (reference sequence). This CDR3 region has 12 residues. CDR3 DNA sequence: TGCAGTGCTAGTGGACAGGGCTCTGGCTACACCTTC. It codes for CSASGQGSGYTF.

This clonotype was counted a few times. The chain has TRBV6-2 or TRBV6-3 and TRBJ1-1; maybe TRBD1 (5 bases). The CDR3 runs to 15 residues. Germline V CDR1 and CDR2: MNHEY, SVGEGT. Deletions cut 6 bases from V and 7 bases from J, with 21 bases between. In nucleotides, the CDR3 is TGTGCCAGCAGACGGCAGGGATTTGTCTTCGGTGAAGCTTTCTTT. Protein sequence: CASRRQGFVFGEAFF.

This clonotype has more than one count but fewer than ten. The chain recombines TRBV10-3 with TRBJ2-7; TRBD2 agrees at 10 bases. CDR3 size: 14 residues. Germline CDR1 and CDR2: ENHRY and SYGVKD. With 6 bases clipped from V and 4 bases from J, the junction kept 6 bases outside the gene matches. CDR3 DNA sequence: TGTGCCATCAGGAGCGGGGGGGCCTTATACGAGCAGTACTTC. Its protein is CAIRSGGALYEQYF.

The chain combines TRBV20-1 with TRBJ2-3; D is tentatively TRBD1 or TRBD2 (5 bases each). Trimming shortened V by 5 bases and J by 4 bases, and 13 bases separated the two germline ends. The CDR3 runs to 13 residues. Per germline, CDR1 DFQATT and CDR2 SNEGSKA (reference sequence). This CDR3 reads CSASIGDPDTQYF. The CDR3 region has the DNA TGCAGTGCTTCAATAGGGGACCCAGATACGCAGTATTTT.

The CDR3, as DNA: TGTGCCAGCAGCCAACTAGCGGTGACCTACAATGAGCAGTACTTC. This gives the protein CASSQLAVTYNEQYF. V and J are TRBV3-1 and TRBJ2-1; 7 bases fit TRBD2. With the DNA end fitting TRBJ2-7 better, the J assignment may be wrong. This CDR3 has 15 amino acids. From germline, CDR1 is LGHDT and CDR2 YNNKEL (reference sequence).

J is TRBJ2-1 and V is TRBV29-1; 7 nucleotides align to TRBD2. The V and J ends lost 4 bases and 2 bases, in that order; junction bases with no gene match: 8. This CDR3 is 15 amino acids long. Germline V CDR1 and CDR2: SQVTM, ANQGSEA. CDR3 coding DNA: TGCAGCGTTGCCCCTAGCGGAACCGCCTACAATGAGCAGTTCTTC. Translation gives CSVAPSGTAYNEQFF.

The J gene is TRBJ2-7, the V gene TRBV24-1, with D tentatively TRBD1 or TRBD2 (5 bases each). This CDR3 spans 15 amino acids. Per germline, CDR1 KGHDR and CDR2 SFDVKD. Trimming stripped 4 bases from V and 2 bases from J, with 14 bases between. CDR3 sequence reads: CATSEGDEPPYEQYF. DNA for the CDR3: TGTGCCACCAGTGAGGGGGATGAGCCACCCTACGAGCAGTACTTC.

This clonotype showed up just a few times. The chain has TRBV12-3 or TRBV12-4 and TRBJ1-1; D remains ambiguous. The CDR3 contains 16 residues. The germline V and J ends were trimmed by 2 bases and 6 bases, with 19 bases remaining between them. Here the CDR3 DNA reads TGTGCCAGCAGTTTACTGGGCAGTGGTTCTGGTGCTGAAGCTTTCTTT. As protein: CASSLLGSGSGAEAFF.

The chain recombines TRBV5-5 with TRBJ1-6; 7 nucleotides match TRBD1. Germline CDR1 reads SGHKS; CDR2 reads YYEKEE (reference sequence). The CDR3 contains 16 residues. The ends lost 4 bases at V and 7 bases at J; junction bases unmatched: 11. CDR3 region: CASSPTMTGSNSPLHF. The CDR3 bases are TGTGCCAGCAGCCCCACAATGACAGGGAGCAATTCACCCCTCCACTTT.

The chain is built from TRBV5-1 and TRBJ1-6; 9 positions agree with TRBD1. Germline loops: CDR1 SGHRS, CDR2 YFSETQ. The CDR3 has 14 residues. V shed 5 bases and J 5 bases; nucleotides not matched to a gene: 2. The CDR3 loop reads CASRRDRDNSPLHF. CDR3 nucleotide sequence: TGCGCCAGCAGAAGGGACAGGGATAATTCACCCCTCCACTTT.

The rearrangement joins TRBV28 to TRBJ2-5; 9 bases fit TRBD1. The trim removed 6 bases at V and 4 bases at J, leaving 6 bases unmatched. The CDR3 is 14 amino acids. From germline, CDR1 is MDHEN and CDR2 SYDVKM. The CDR3, as DNA: TGTGCCAGCAGCGGGGACAGGGTCCCAGAGACCCAGTACTTC. It specifies CASSGDRVPETQYF.

Regarding this clonotype: The germline gene is not matched at one end of the junction; a read error may be the cause. V is TRBV4-1 and J is TRBJ2-3, with D perhaps TRBD2 (5 bases). Per germline, CDR1 MGHRA and CDR2 YSYEKL. The CDR3 has 13 residues. The CDR3 protein is CTSSQQLADTQYF. CDR3 sequence (DNA): TGCACCAGCAGCCAACAACTAGCAGATACGCAGTATTTT.

This clonotype has a handful of counts. This chain connects TRBV11-1 to TRBJ2-3; D is uncertain. The CDR3 is 15 amino acids. Germline V gene data show CDR1 as SGHAT and CDR2 as FQDESV (reference sequence). The V gene lost 5 bases and the J gene lost 2 bases, with 14 bases spanning the gap. CDR3 sequence: CASSASWLSTDTQYF. CDR3 coding DNA: TGTGCCAGCAGCGCCTCGTGGTTGTCCACAGATACGCAGTATTTT.